This TCR beta chain emerged from a study of identical twins. The study, taken as a whole, reports: Twins showed weaker excess sharing in their beta out-of-frame sequences. Conclusions relied on cross-sectional statistical analysis, not following the same donors.

The authors used template switching to add a universal primer site and gave cDNA unique molecular identifiers. TCRdb passed the 5' RACE reads through MiXCR, listing each CDR3 protein once. The repertoire includes approximately 20,000 distinct CDR3 sequences, just under 70% of them detected once, and almost 6% sits in the top ten. As regards this clonotype: What it recognizes is unknown. A read error may account for a junction end that differs from germline.

From germline, CDR1 is SGHTA and CDR2 FQGNSA. This CDR3 spans 14 amino acids. There were only healthy Caucasians among the donors. This clonotype was sampled from a woman aged 18-30 years in good health. This table probably holds off-target reads from a library built for another chain. The sequenced material came from memory (CD45RO+) T cells sorted from blood. This rearrangement joins TRBV7-2 to TRBJ2-5, with TRBD2 matching 12 bases. The DNA for the CDR3 is TGTGCCAGCAGCCTAGCGGGAGGGTCGCGAACCCAGTACTTC. Translation gives CASSLAGGSRTQYF.